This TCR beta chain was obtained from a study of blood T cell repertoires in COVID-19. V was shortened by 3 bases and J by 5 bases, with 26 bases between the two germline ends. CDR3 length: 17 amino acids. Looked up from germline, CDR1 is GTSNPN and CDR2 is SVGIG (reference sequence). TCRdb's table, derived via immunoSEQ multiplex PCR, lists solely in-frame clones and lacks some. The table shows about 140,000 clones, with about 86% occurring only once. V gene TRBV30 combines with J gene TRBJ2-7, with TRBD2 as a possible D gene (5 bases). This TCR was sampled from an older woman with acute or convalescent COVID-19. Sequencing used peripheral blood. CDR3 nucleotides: TGTGCCTGGAGCGCCACTTTATCGGGGTGGAACAGCAACGAGCAGTACTTC. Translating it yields CAWSATLSGWNSNEQYF.